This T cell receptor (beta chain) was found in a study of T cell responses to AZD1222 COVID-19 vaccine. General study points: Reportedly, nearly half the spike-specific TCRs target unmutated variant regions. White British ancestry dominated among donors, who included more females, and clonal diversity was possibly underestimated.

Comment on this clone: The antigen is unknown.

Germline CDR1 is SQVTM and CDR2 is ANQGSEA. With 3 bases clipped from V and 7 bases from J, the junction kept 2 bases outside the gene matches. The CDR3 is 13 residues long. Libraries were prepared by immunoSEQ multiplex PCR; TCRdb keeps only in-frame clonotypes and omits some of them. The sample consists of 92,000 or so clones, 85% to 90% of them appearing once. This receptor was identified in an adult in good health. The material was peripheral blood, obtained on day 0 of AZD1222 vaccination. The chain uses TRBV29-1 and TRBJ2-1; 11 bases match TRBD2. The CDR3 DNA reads TGCAGCGTTGACGTAGCGGGAGGGAATGAGCAGTTCTTC. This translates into CSVDVAGGNEQFF.